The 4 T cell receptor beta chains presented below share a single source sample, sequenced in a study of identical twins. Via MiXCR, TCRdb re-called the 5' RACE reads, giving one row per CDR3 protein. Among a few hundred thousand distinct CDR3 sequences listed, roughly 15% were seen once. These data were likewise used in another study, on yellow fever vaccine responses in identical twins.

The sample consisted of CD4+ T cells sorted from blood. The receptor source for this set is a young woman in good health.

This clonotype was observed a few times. For the CDR3, the DNA is TGCAGTGCTAGAGGTTCGAACACTGAAGCTTTCTTT. Amino acids: CSARGSNTEAFF. V and J are TRBV20-1 and TRBJ1-1; D remains ambiguous. CDR3 length: 12 amino acids. CDR1 is DFQATT, CDR2 SNEGSKA, per germline (reference sequence). With 1 base removed from V and 1 base from J, the gap between germline ends came to 4 bases.

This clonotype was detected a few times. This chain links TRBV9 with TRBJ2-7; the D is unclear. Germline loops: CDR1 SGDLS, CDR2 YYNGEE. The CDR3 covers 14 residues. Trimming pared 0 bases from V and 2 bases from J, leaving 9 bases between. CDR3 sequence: CASSVAPSPYEQYF. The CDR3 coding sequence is TGTGCCAGCAGCGTAGCCCCAAGCCCCTACGAGCAGTACTTC.

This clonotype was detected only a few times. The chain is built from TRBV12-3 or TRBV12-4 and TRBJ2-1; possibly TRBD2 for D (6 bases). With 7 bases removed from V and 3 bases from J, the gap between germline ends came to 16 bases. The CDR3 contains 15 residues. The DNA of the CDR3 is TGTGCCAGCACTTCCGGGACTTCCAACTACAATGAGCAGTTCTTC. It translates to CASTSGTSNYNEQFF.

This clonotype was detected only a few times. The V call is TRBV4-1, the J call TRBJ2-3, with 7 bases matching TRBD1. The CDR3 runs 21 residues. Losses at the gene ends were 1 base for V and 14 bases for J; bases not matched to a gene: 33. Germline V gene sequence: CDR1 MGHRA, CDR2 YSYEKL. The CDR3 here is CASSQGHRQGLLLPTAQGLYF. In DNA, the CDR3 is TGCGCCAGCAGCCAAGGGCATCGACAGGGTTTGCTTTTACCGACCGCTCAAGGCCTGTATTTT.